The sequence of this T cell receptor beta chain was determined in a study of CD8+ T cells in alopecia areata. The CDR3 is 12 residues long. Trimming pared 5 bases from V and 6 bases from J, leaving 13 bases between. In germline, CDR1 is SQVTM, CDR2 ANQGSEA. This clone was detected only a few times. Extraction and reverse transcription of RNA yielded cDNA as the sequencing template. Some clones are missing from TCRdb's copy, which holds only in-frame ones; the method was immunoSEQ multiplex PCR. Found here are some 95,000 clones, under 45% of them singletons; the top ten hold almost 0.8%. This chain connects TRBV29-1 to TRBJ1-2; D unclear. This TCR derives from a human donor with alopecia areata. The sample taken for sequencing was CD4+ T cells sorted from blood. CDR3 coding DNA: TGCAGCGTTCCCAAGATGATGGATGGCTACACCTTC. This gives the protein CSVPKMMDGYTF.